This TCR beta chain was recorded in a study of cytomegalovirus exposure and HLA in healthy donors. Study-wide points: For cytomegalovirus status, the classifier reportedly gave diagnoses with high specificity and sensitivity. Among immune exposure information, only CMV serostatus was available. Some public TCRs appeared in many individuals, while most sequences were rare.

Vbeta (60) and Jbeta (13) primers were used in the PCR. Sequencing was performed with immunoSEQ multiplex PCR; in TCRdb, only in-frame clones are kept and a portion is missing. The table shows 100,000 to 150,000 clones, with approximately 82% occurring only once. CDR3 length equals 13 residues. Per germline, CDR1 SEHNR and CDR2 FQNEAQ (reference sequence). Note on this clone: Its antigen is unidentified. Sequence at one end of the junction differs from germline and may be a read error.

The rearrangement links TRBV7-9 to TRBJ1-1; D uncertain. Sequenced input: PBMCs. The sequence derives from a man aged 45-65 years in good health and CMV-seronegative. The CDR3 DNA follows: TGTTCCAGCAGCTTAATCGGGAACACTGAAGCTTTCTTT. This codes for CSSSLIGNTEAFF.